The entry below gives a single T cell receptor beta chain sequence along with its context. Its antigen is unknown. This sample is part of a study of OX40 agonist ivuxolimab in advanced cancers. General study points: The expanded peripheral T cells' antigen specificity was not determined.

TCRdb keeps only in-frame clones here, not all; method: immunoSEQ multiplex PCR. Of some 150,000 clones listed, 90% to 95% are singletons. Between the trimmed V and J ends, which lost 5 bases and 5 bases, there was a span of 15 bases. Germline values: CDR1 GTSNPN, CDR2 SVGIG (reference sequence). The CDR3 covers 13 residues. This receptor was taken from an adult with an advanced solid tumor such as melanoma, head and neck, liver or kidney cancer. The sample consisted of CD4+ or CD8+ T cells sorted from blood, taken in a trial of the OX40 agonist ivuxolimab. This chain connects TRBV30 to TRBJ2-5; D remains unclear. The CDR3 sequence is CAWAQMERETQYF. CDR3 in DNA: TGTGCCTGGGCACAGATGGAGAGGGAGACCCAGTACTTC. Supplemented by reference TRBV30 and TRBJ2-5, the full variable domain reads SQTIHQWPATLVQPVGSPLSLECTVEGTSNPNLYWYRQAAGRGLQLLFYSVGIGQISSEVPQNLSASRPQDRQFILSSKKLLLSDSGFYLCAWAQMERETQYFGPGTRLLVL.